Here is one TCR beta chain with its context. This sample is drawn from a study of T-cell memory formation after mild COVID-19. In TCRdb, the 5' RACE reads were re-called with MiXCR into one record per CDR3 protein. The sample has 450,000 or so distinct CDR3 sequences; about 23% are singletons. V was shortened by 7 bases and J by 2 bases, with 14 bases between the two germline ends. The CDR3 runs to 14 residues. Sequenced sample: PBMCs or a T cell subset sorted from them (not recorded which). The chain employs TRBV12-3 or TRBV12-4 and TRBJ1-2, with D possibly matching TRBD1 (5 bases). The receptor was derived from an adult woman who had mild COVID-19 (a few samples of this study predate the infection). Cell type and time point are not known. CDR3 protein: CASTPRGVNYGYTF. Written as DNA, the CDR3 is TGTGCCAGCACTCCAAGGGGTGTAAACTATGGCTACACCTTC.